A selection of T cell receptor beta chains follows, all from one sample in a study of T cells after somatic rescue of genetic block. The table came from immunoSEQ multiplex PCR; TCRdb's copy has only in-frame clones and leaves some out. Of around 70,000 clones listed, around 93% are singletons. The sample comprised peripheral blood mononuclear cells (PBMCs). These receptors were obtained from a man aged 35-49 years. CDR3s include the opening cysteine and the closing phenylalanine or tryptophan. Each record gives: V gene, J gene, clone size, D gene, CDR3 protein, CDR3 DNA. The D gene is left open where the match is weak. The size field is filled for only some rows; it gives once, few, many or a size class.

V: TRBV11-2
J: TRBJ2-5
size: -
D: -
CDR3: CASSLVALQGTQYF
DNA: TGTGCCAGCAGCTTAGTAGCGTTGCAAGGGACCCAGTACTTC

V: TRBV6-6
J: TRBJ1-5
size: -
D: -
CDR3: CASSLQGQLNQPQHF
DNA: TGTGCCAGCAGCCTACAGGGTCAGCTAAATCAGCCCCAGCATTTT

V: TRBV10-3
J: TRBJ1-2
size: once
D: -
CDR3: CAISMGFWDYGYTF
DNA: TGTGCCATCAGTATGGGGTTTTGGGACTATGGCTACACCTTC

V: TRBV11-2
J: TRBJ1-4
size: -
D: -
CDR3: CASSFISNEKLFF
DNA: TGTGCCAGCAGCTTCATTTCGAATGAAAAACTGTTTTTT

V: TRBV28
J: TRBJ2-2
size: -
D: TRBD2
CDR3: CASSLSRASGHTGELFF
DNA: TGTGCCAGCAGTCTGTCCCGGGCTAGCGGGCACACCGGGGAGCTGTTTTTT

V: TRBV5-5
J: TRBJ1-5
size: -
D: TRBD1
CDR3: CASSLGDRVRDQPQHF
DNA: TGTGCCAGCAGCTTGGGGGACAGGGTAAGGGATCAGCCCCAGCATTTT

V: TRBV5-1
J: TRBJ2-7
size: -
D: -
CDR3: CASSLVVSPYEQYF
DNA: TGCGCCAGCAGCTTGGTGGTGAGCCCCTACGAGCAGTACTTC

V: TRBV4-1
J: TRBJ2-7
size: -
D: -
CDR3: CASTRRGQDSYEQYF
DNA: TGCGCCAGCACACGTCGTGGCCAGGATTCCTACGAGCAGTACTTC

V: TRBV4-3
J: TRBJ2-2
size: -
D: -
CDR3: CASSSTDNTGELFF
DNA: TGCGCCAGTTCTTCCACGGATAACACCGGGGAGCTGTTTTTT

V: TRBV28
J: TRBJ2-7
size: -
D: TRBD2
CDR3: CASSTPTSGRVQSYEQYF
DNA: TGTGCCAGCAGCACCCCGACTAGCGGGAGGGTCCAGTCCTACGAGCAGTACTTC

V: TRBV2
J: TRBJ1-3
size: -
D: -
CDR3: CASSGVGTAKNTIYF
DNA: TGTGCCAGCAGCGGAGTCGGGACTGCAAAAAACACCATATATTTT

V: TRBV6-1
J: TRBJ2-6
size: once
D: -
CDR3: CASPLDSGANVLTF
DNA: TGTGCCAGCCCACTGGACTCTGGGGCCAACGTCCTGACTTTC

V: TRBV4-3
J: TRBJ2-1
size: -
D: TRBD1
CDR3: CASSQGTGAFYNEQFF
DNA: TGCGCCAGCAGCCAAGGCACAGGGGCGTTCTACAATGAGCAGTTCTTC

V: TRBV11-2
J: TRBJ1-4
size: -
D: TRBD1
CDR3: CASSADRGSREKLFF
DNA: TGTGCCAGCAGCGCGGACAGGGGATCGAGGGAAAAACTGTTTTTT

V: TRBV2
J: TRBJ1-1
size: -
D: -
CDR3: CASSEAWDLRGNTEAFF
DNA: TGTGCCAGCAGTGAAGCCTGGGATTTGAGGGGGAACACTGAAGCTTTCTTT

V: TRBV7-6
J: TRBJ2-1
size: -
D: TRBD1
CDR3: CASSLATGAYNEQFF
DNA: TGTGCCAGCAGCTTAGCGACAGGGGCCTACAATGAGCAGTTCTTC

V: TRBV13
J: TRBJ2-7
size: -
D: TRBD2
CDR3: CASSPGTSGRGYEQYF
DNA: TGTGCCAGCAGCCCAGGGACTAGCGGGAGGGGCTACGAGCAGTACTTC

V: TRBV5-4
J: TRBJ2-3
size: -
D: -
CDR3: CASSLWGSFADTQYF
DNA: TGTGCCAGCAGCTTGTGGGGTAGCTTCGCAGATACGCAGTATTTT

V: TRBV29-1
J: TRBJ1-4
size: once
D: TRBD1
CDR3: CSVEDRTNEKLFF
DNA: TGCAGCGTCGAGGACAGGACTAATGAAAAACTGTTTTTT

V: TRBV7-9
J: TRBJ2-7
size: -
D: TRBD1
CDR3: CASSETGTGPNEQYF
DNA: TGTGCCAGCAGCGAAACCGGGACAGGCCCTAACGAGCAGTACTTC

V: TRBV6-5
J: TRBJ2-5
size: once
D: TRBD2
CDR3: CASSTGLAGGGTQYF
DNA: TGTGCCAGCAGTACGGGACTAGCGGGCGGTGGGACCCAGTACTTC

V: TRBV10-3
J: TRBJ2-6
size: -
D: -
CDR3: CAISAGLATSGANVLTF
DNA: TGTGCCATCAGCGCGGGACTTGCAACCTCTGGGGCCAACGTCCTGACTTTC

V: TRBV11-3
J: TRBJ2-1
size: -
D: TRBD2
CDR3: CASSLDQWASGEQFF
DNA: TGTGCCAGCAGCTTAGATCAGTGGGCTAGCGGAGAGCAGTTCTTC

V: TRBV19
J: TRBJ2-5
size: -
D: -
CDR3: CARWELQETQYF
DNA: TGTGCCAGGTGGGAGCTACAAGAGACCCAGTACTTC

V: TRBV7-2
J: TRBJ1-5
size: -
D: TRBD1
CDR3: CASSADRGNQPQHF
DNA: TGTGCCAGCAGCGCAGACAGGGGCAATCAGCCCCAGCATTTT

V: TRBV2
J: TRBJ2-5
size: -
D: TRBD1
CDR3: CASSPGTAEETQYF
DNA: TGTGCCAGCAGTCCCGGGACAGCAGAAGAGACCCAGTACTTC

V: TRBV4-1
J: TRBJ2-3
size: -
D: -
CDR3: CASSRGFSGTDTQYF
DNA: TGCGCCAGCAGCCGAGGGTTCTCGGGCACAGATACGCAGTATTTT

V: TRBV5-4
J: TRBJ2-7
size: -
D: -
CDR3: CASSLGPGTYEQYF
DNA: TGTGCCAGCAGCTTGGGACCGGGAACCTACGAGCAGTACTTC

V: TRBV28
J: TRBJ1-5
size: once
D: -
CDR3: CASRSPGRTVGGQPQHF
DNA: TGTGCCAGCAGATCCCCTGGACGGACGGTAGGGGGTCAGCCCCAGCATTTT

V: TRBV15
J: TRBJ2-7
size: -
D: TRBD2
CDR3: CATSRGLGTSGGNEQYF
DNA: TGTGCCACCAGCAGGGGACTCGGGACTAGCGGGGGCAACGAGCAGTACTTC